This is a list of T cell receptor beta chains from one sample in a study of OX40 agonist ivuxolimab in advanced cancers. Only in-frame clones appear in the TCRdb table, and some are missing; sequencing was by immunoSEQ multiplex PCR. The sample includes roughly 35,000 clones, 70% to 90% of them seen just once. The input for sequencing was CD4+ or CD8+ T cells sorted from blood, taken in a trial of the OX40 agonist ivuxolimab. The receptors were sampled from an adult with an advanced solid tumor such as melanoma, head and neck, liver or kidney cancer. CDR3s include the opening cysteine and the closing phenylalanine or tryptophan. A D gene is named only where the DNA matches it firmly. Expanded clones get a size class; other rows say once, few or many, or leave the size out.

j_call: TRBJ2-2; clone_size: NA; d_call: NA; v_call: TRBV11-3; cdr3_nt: TGTGCCAGCAGCTTGGGATGGGGCACCGGGGAGCTGTTTTTT; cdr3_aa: CASSLGWGTGELFF
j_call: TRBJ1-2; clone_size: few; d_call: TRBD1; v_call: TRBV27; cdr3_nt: TGTGCCAGCAGTTCTCTCCTACAGGGGGTCAAGGGCTACACCTTC; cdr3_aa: CASSSLLQGVKGYTF
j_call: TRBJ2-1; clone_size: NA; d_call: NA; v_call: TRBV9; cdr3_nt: TGTGCCAGCAGCGTAGAAGGGGGGTCCTACAATGAGCAGTTCTTC; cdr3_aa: CASSVEGGSYNEQFF
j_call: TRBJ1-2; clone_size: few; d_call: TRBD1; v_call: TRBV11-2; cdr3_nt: TGTGCCAGCAGCTCCCACAGGGGTACGGGCGGCTACACCTTC; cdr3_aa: CASSSHRGTGGYTF
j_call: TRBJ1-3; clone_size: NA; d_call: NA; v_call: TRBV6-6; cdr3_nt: TGTGCCAGCAGTTCGATTGGTGGCTCTGGAAACACCATATATTTT; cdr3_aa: CASSSIGGSGNTIYF
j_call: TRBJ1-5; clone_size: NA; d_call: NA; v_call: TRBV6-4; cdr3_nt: TGTGCCAGCTCCCCCGAGGTGGGCAATCAGCCCCAGCATTTT; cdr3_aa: CASSPEVGNQPQHF
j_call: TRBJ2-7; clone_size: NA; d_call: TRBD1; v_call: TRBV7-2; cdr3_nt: TGTGCCAGCAGCTTGCACAGGGGGCAGTACTACGAGCAGTACTTC; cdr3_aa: CASSLHRGQYYEQYF
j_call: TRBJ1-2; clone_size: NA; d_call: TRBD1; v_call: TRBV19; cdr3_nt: TGTGCCAGTAGTATAGCCCGGACAGGGGGAAACGGCTACACCTTC; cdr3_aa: CASSIARTGGNGYTF
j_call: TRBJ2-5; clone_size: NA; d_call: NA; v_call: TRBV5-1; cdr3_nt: TGCGCCAGCAGCTTGCGTCAGGGCCTTCAAGAGACCCAGTACTTC; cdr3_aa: CASSLRQGLQETQYF
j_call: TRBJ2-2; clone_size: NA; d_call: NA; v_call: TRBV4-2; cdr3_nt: TGTGCCAGCAGCCAAGATCCGGGGTTAAGAACCGGGGAGCTGTTTTTT; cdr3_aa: CASSQDPGLRTGELFF
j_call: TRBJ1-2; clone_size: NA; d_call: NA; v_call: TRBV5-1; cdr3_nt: TGCGCCAGCAGCTTGGGGGCGCCGGACTATGGCTACACCTTC; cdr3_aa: CASSLGAPDYGYTF
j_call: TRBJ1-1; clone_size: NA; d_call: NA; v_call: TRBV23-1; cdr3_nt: TGCGCCAGCAGTCAACAGGGCCCTGCGAGGGGGAACACTGAAGCTTTCTTT; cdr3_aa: CASSQQGPARGNTEAFF
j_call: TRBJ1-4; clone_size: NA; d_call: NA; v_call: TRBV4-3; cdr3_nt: TGCGCCAGCAGCCAAGAAGAGGGGGAACTGTTTTTT; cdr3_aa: CASSQEEGELFF
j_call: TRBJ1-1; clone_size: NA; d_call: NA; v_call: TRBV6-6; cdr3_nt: TGTGCCAGCACTGGGGAGTACGGCGATGGGGCTTTCTTT; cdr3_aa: CASTGEYGDGAFF
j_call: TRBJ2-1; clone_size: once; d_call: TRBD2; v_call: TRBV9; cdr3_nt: TGTGCCAGCAGCGCGATAGCGGGGGGAAACAATGAGCAGTTCTTC; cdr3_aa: CASSAIAGGNNEQFF
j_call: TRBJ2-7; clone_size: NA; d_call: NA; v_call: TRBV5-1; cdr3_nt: TGCGCCAGCAGGGCAGGAGTCAACGAGCAGTACTTC; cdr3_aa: CASRAGVNEQYF
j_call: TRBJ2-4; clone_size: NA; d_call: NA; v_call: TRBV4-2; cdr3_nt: TGTGCCAGCAGCCAAGTCCCAGGGGACGTAGGAGCCAAAAACATTCAGTACTTC; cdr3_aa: CASSQVPGDVGAKNIQYF
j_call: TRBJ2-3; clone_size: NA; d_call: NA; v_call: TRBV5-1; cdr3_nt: TGCGCCAGCAGCCCGCTAGGTCCCCCGACAGATACGCAGTATTTT; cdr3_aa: CASSPLGPPTDTQYF
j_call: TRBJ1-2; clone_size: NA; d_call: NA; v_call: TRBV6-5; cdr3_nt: TGTGCCAGCAGTTACCTACAGGGTAGCTATGGCTACACCTTC; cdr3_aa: CASSYLQGSYGYTF
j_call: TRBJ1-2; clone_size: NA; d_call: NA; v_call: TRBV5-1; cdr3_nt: TGCGCCAGCAGCTTGGGAGGCCCTGGGGGCTACACCTTC; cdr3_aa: CASSLGGPGGYTF
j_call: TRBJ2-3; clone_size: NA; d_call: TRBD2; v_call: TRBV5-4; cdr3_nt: TGTGCCAGCAGCTTGCCTAGCGGGGATACGCAGTATTTT; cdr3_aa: CASSLPSGDTQYF
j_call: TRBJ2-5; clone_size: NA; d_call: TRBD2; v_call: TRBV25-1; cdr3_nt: TGTGCCAGCAGTGAATCGTTGCGGGGGGGCCGGGAGACCCAGTACTTC; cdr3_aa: CASSESLRGGRETQYF
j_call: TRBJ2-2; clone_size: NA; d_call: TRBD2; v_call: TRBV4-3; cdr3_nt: TGCGCCAGCAGCCAAGGGGGTTCGGGGGGGCAAACTCCCGCCGGGGAGCTGTTTTTT; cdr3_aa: CASSQGGSGGQTPAGELFF
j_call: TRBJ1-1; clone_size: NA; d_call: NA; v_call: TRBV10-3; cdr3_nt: TGTGCCAACAGAGACGACAGGTCTAACACTGAAGCTTTCTTT; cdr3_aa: CANRDDRSNTEAFF
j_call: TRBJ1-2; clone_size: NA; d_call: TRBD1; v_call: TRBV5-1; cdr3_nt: TGCGCCAGCAGCTTGGGACAGGGTAGACCCTATGGCTACACCTTC; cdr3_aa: CASSLGQGRPYGYTF
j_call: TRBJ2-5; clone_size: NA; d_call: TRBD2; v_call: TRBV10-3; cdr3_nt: TGTGCCATCAGCGATAGGGACGGGAGGGCCCAAGAGACCCAGTACTTC; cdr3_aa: CAISDRDGRAQETQYF
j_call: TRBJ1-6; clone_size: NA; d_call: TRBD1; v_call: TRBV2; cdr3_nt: TGTGCCAGCAGAAGAGTGGACAGGGGCAATTCACCCCTCCACTTT; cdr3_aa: CASRRVDRGNSPLHF
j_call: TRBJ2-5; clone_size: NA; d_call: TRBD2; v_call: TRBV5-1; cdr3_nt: TGCGCCAGCAGCGGAAGCGGGGCGGAAGAGACCCAGTACTTC; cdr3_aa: CASSGSGAEETQYF
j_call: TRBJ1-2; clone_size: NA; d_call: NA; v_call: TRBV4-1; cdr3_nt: TGCGCCAGCAGCCAAGAGCCAGGGGTTTCCTATGGCTACACCTTC; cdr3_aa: CASSQEPGVSYGYTF
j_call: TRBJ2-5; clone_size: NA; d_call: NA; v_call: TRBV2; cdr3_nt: TGTGCCAGCAGTGAACAGTCCCCCCAAGAGACCCAGTACTTC; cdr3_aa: CASSEQSPQETQYF
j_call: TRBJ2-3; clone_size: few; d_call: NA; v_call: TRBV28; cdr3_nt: TGTGCCAGCAGTTTAAACAGAAACAGAGATACGCAGTATTTT; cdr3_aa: CASSLNRNRDTQYF
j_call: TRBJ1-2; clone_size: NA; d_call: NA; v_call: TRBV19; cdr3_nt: TGTGCCAGTAGTATCCATCGGTCGACAGGCTCCGGCTACACCTTC; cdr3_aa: CASSIHRSTGSGYTF
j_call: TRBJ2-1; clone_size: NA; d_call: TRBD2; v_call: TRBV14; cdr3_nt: TGTGCCAGCAGAGGTCTTAGCGGGGGGAGCTCCTACAATGAGCAGTTCTTC; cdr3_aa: CASRGLSGGSSYNEQFF
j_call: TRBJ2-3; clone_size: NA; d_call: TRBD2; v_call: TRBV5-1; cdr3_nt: TGCGCCAGCAGCTTGGAGGGACTAGCCACAGATACGCAGTATTTT; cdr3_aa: CASSLEGLATDTQYF
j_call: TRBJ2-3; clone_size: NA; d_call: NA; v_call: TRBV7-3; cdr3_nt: TGTGCCAGCAGCTCCCGAGGAGCTCGCACAGATACGCAGTATTTT; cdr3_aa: CASSSRGARTDTQYF
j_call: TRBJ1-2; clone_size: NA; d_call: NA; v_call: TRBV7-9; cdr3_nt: TGTGCCAGCAGCTTCGAGTCTTTCGGCTACACCTTC; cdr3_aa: CASSFESFGYTF
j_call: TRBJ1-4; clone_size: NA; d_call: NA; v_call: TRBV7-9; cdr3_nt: TGTGCCAGCAGCTCTCAGACAGGTCGTAATGAAAAACTGTTTTTT; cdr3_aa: CASSSQTGRNEKLFF
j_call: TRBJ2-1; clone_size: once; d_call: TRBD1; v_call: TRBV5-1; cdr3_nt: TGCGCCAGCAAGGTGTCGACAGGGCGAGAATCCAATGAGCAGTTCTTC; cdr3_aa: CASKVSTGRESNEQFF
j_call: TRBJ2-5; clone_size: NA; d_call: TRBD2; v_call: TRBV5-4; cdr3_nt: TGTGCCAGCAGCCGAACTAGCGGGGTAAAAGAGACCCAGTACTTC; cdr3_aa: CASSRTSGVKETQYF
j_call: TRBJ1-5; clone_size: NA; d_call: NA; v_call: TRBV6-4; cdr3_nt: TGTGCCAGCAAGATTGATGGACGGAGGCGCAATCAGCCCCAGCATTTT; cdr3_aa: CASKIDGRRRNQPQHF
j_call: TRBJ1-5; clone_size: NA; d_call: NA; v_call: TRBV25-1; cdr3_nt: TGTGCCAGCAGTGAGTCGGGACGTAATCAGCCCCAGCATTTT; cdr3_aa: CASSESGRNQPQHF
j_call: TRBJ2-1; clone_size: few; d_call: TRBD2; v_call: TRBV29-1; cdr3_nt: TGCAGCGTTGAGAGCAGCGGGGGCCGATCCTACAATGAGCAGTTCTTC; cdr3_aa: CSVESSGGRSYNEQFF
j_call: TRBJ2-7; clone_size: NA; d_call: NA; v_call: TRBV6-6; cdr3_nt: TGTGCCAGCAGTTACTTTACCAGGGATGGGGCCGAGCAGTACTTC; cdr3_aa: CASSYFTRDGAEQYF
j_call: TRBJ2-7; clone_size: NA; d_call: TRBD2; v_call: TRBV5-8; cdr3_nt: TGTGCCAGCAGCTTGCGGGGGGTAGCGGGGGATTTGCCCTACGAGCAGTACTTC; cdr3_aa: CASSLRGVAGDLPYEQYF
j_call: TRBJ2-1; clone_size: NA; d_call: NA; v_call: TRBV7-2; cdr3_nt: TGTGCCAGCAGCCAGACGGGGGGCCGGTCCTACAATGAGCAGTTCTTC; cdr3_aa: CASSQTGGRSYNEQFF